The 7 T cell receptor beta chains below were found in one sample sequenced in a study of T-cell reconstitution after alpha-beta-depleted transplantation in children (dated by TCRdb to the mid-2010s). The meaning of the sample's treatment or condition label: allogeneic hematopoietic cell transplantation with graft depleted of TCRalphabeta T cells and CD19 B cells. The library was made by PCR. The run used an Illumina HiSeq 2500. Molecular barcoding was employed in the preparation of TCR libraries, with unique molecular identifiers being used to normalize TCRbeta repertoire quantification. TCRdb trimmed public reads at Q25 via fastp, called clones via MiXCR and kept in-frame beta chains. Here each entry gathers all rows of one CDR3 protein and keeps the most common genes and DNA. The sample includes around 450,000 distinct CDR3 sequences, with roughly 43% observed a single time. Approximately 25% of the sample rests with the top ten.

The specimen comprised PBMCs, sampled before TCRalphabeta/CD19-depleted stem cell transplant. The origin of the receptors is a girl aged 2-9 years with aplastic anemia, due to receive a stem cell transplant.

This clonotype was observed at least ten times. J is TRBJ2-7 and V is TRBV6-2 or TRBV6-3, with D maybe TRBD1 (6 bases). The V end was cut by 1 base, the J end by 5 bases, with 15 bases between. CDR3 length: 15 residues. Germline V gives CDR1 MNHEY, CDR2 SVGEGT. The CDR3 DNA reads TGTGCCAGCAGTTACTTGGGGACAACAGTCGACGAGCAGTACTTC. Protein product: CASSYLGTTVDEQYF.

This clonotype was counted at least ten times. This chain connects TRBV5-1 to TRBJ2-5; the D gene is possibly TRBD1 (6 bases). Trimming cost V 2 bases and J 1 base, with 18 bases left between them. The CDR3 has 17 amino acids. From germline, CDR1 is SGHRS and CDR2 YFSETQ. This chain's CDR3 is CASSFDLTTGFQETQYF. Here the CDR3 DNA reads TGCGCCAGCAGCTTCGATTTAACGACAGGATTCCAAGAGACCCAGTACTTC.

V usage is TRBV28 and J usage is TRBJ2-5, with 8 bases matching TRBD1. The CDR3 is 17 amino acids. The V gene's germline CDR1 is MDHEN and CDR2 SYDVKM. Losses at the gene ends were 4 bases for V and 1 base for J; bases not matched to a gene: 11. CDR3 sequence: CASSSIRQGMGQETQYF. CDR3 coding DNA: TGTGCCAGCAGTTCCATTAGACAGGGGATGGGCCAAGAGACCCAGTACTTC.

This chain links TRBV28 with TRBJ2-1; D gene ambiguous. V was cut by 6 bases and J by 8 bases, with 8 bases left in between. The CDR3 is made up of 11 amino acids. Germline loops: CDR1 MDHEN, CDR2 SYDVKM. The CDR3 DNA reads as TGTGCCAGCAGGAAATTGGATGAGCAGTTCTTC. Translating gives CASRKLDEQFF.

The V gene is TRBV4-1, the J gene TRBJ2-3, with 13 bases matching TRBD2. The CDR3 is 21 amino acids. Germline loops: CDR1 MGHRA, CDR2 YSYEKL. Germline trimming cut 7 bases from V and 2 bases from J; bases unmatched to any gene: 21. CDR3 loop: CASTRLGGTSGVMGSTDTQYF. The CDR3, as DNA: TGCGCCAGCACCCGATTAGGAGGGACTAGCGGGGTAATGGGGTCCACAGATACGCAGTATTTT.

This clonotype came up many times. CDR3 sequence (DNA): TGCGCCAGCAGCCCTCGAGAGGGGCTCTATGGCTACACCTTC. Translated: CASSPREGLYGYTF. V gene TRBV5-1 combines with J gene TRBJ1-2; D may be TRBD1 (5 bases). V lost 4 bases, J lost 4 bases, and 14 bases lay in between. The CDR3 covers 14 residues. Germline-derived CDR1 and CDR2 are SGHRS and YFSETQ. Filled out from reference TRBV5-1 and TRBJ1-2, the complete variable domain reads KAGVTQTPRYLIKTRGQQVTLSCSPISGHRSVSWYQQTPGQGLQFLFEYFSETQRNKGNFPGRFSGRQFSNSRSEMNVSTLELGDSALYLCASSPREGLYGYTFGSGTRLTVV.

The chain combines TRBV7-2 with TRBJ1-2; D unclear. V lost 1 base, J lost 2 bases, and 11 bases lay in between. The CDR3 length is 15 residues. Germline-derived CDR1 and CDR2 are SGHTA and FQGNSA. The CDR3 DNA is TGTGCCAGCAGCTTAGTAGCACCTAGAAACTATGGCTACACCTTC. Protein: CASSLVAPRNYGYTF.